Following are 18 T cell receptor beta chains from one sample sequenced in a study of T cells expressing NK-cell markers. TCRdb reprocessed the 5' RACE reads; each CDR3 protein has one entry and no DNA is given. Its clone listing holds over 100,000 distinct CDR3 sequences. Sequencing was performed on blood T cells: a sorted CD56 or NKG2C T cell subset, CD4+ or CD8+ T cells, or bulk PBMC T cells (not recorded which). Receptors were obtained from a woman aged 18 to 75 in good health.

The chain employs TRBV12-3 or TRBV12-4 and TRBJ2-1; lacking DNA, the TRBD1 call made by TCRdb goes unchecked. CDR3 length: 15 residues. The CDR3 protein is CASRPVAGRGGEQFF.

This chain joins TRBV6-5 and TRBJ1-5; the D call of TRBD1 rests on TCRdb alone, since no DNA is present to check it. The germline gives CDR1 MNHEY, CDR2 SVGAGI. The CDR3 sequence is 14 residues long. CDR3 loop: CASSYSRGGQPQHF.

The rearrangement links TRBV19 to TRBJ1-1. Germline V gene sequence: CDR1 LNHDA, CDR2 SQIVND (reference sequence). The CDR3 has 16 residues. CDR3 protein: CASSIAPRGLNTEAFF.

The chain couples TRBV5-5 to TRBJ2-3; the TRBD1 assignment by TCRdb is unverifiable without DNA. The CDR3 length is 13 residues. Germline CDR1 SGHKS, CDR2 YYEKEE (reference sequence). The CDR3: CASSPPNLDTQYF.

V and J are TRBV14 and TRBJ2-7. Germline assignment: CDR1 SGHDN and CDR2 FVKESK. The CDR3 is made up of 15 amino acids. CDR3 loop: CASSQRPLSSYEQYF.

This rearrangement joins TRBV20-1 to TRBJ2-1; the TRBD2 assignment by TCRdb is unverifiable without DNA. The germline CDR1 and CDR2 sequences are DFQATT and SNEGSKA (reference sequence). The CDR3 is 16 amino acids. CDR3 protein: CSANPRGSGGWDEQFF.

The rearrangement links TRBV14 to TRBJ2-1; TCRdb's D gene call, TRBD2, goes unchecked for lack of DNA. The CDR3 is 16 residues long. The germline V gene has CDR1 SGHDN and CDR2 FVKESK. The CDR3 sequence: CASSLIAGATWGEQFF.

The rearrangement links TRBV13 to TRBJ2-1; TCRdb lists TRBD1, though no DNA is available to test this call. The CDR3 loop spans 15 amino acids. Germline V gene lookup returns CDR1 PRHDT and CDR2 FYEKMQ (reference sequence). CDR3 protein: CASSPPLRVNNEQFF.

The gene calls are TRBV5-5 and TRBJ2-2; the TRBD1 assignment by TCRdb is unverifiable without DNA. The CDR3 runs 14 residues. Germline lookup yields CDR1 SGHKS and CDR2 YYEKEE (reference sequence). CDR3 in amino acids: CASSPPGTPGELFF.

The chain employs TRBV5-1 and TRBJ2-4; TCRdb picks TRBD2, but there is no DNA to check that call. This CDR3 is built from 14 residues. Germline V lookup: CDR1 SGHRS, CDR2 YFSETQ. CDR3 residues: CASSPAGEGNIQYF.

This sequence joins TRBV7-9 and TRBJ2-7; TCRdb selects TRBD1, and the lack of DNA leaves this call unchecked. From germline, CDR1 is SEHNR and CDR2 FQNEAQ (reference sequence). The CDR3 has 13 amino acids. This CDR3 reads CASSQTRGYEQYF.

The rearrangement links TRBV6-1 to TRBJ1-1. The CDR3 loop spans 14 amino acids. CDR1 and CDR2 from the germline V gene are MNHNS and SASEGT. This chain's CDR3 is CASSEWQANTEAFF.

The gene calls are TRBV20-1 and TRBJ1-2. The V gene's germline CDR1 is DFQATT and CDR2 SNEGSKA (reference sequence). This CDR3 has 11 residues. The CDR3 protein is CSATNPTGYTF.

This rearrangement joins TRBV24-1 to TRBJ2-5. Per the germline V gene, CDR1 is KGHDR and CDR2 is SFDVKD. This CDR3 has 11 amino acids. The CDR3 protein is CATRDQETQYF.

J is TRBJ2-6 and V is TRBV5-4; TCRdb designates TRBD2, a call that cannot be tested without DNA. This CDR3 comprises 15 residues. Germline CDR1 SGHNT, CDR2 YYREEE (reference sequence). CDR3: CASSGGVSGANVLTF.

The gene calls are TRBV29-1 and TRBJ1-1; the D gene TCRdb calls, TRBD1, cannot be checked with no DNA. CDR1 is SQVTM and CDR2 is ANQGSEA in the germline V gene. The CDR3 has 14 amino acids. CDR3: CSVEGSTGNTEAFF. Based on the CDR3 plus reference TRBV29-1 and TRBJ1-1, the full variable domain is SAVISQKPSRDICQRGTSLTIQCQVDSQVTMMFWYRQQPGQSLTLIATANQGSEATYESGFVIDKFPISRPNLTFSTLTVSNMSPEDSSIYLCSVEGSTGNTEAFFGQGTRLTVV.

The chain combines TRBV6-1 with TRBJ2-7. CDR1 MNHNS and CDR2 SASEGT come from the germline V gene. The CDR3 loop spans 14 amino acids. The CDR3 region is CASSGAVWPYEQYF.

The chain uses TRBV28 and TRBJ2-1. The CDR3 covers 13 residues. CDR1 is MDHEN, CDR2 SYDVKM, per germline. The CDR3 loop is CASSLWSNNEQFF.